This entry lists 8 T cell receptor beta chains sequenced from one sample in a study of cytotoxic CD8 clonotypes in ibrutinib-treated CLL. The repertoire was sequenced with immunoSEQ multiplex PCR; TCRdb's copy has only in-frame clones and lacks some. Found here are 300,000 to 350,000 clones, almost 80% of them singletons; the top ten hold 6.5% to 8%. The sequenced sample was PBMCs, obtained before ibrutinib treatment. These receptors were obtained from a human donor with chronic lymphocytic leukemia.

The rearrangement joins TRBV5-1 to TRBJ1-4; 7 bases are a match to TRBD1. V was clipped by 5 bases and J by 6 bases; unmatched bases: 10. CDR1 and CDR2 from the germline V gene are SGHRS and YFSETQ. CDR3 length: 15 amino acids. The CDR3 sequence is CASRQGTEVDEKLFF. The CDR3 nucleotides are TGCGCCAGCAGACAAGGGACAGAGGTAGATGAAAAACTGTTTTTT.

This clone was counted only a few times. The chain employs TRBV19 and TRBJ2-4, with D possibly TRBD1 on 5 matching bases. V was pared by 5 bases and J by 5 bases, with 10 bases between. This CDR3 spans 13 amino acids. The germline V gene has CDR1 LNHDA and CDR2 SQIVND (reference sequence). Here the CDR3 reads CASSATRENIQYF. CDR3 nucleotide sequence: TGTGCCAGTAGTGCGACCAGGGAAAACATTCAGTACTTC.

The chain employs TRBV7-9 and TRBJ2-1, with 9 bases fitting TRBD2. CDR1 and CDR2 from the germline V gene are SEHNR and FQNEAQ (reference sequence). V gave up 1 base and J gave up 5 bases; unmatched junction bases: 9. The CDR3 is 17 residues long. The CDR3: CASSLVLGLAPDNEQFF. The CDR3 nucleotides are TGTGCCAGCAGCTTAGTTTTAGGACTAGCGCCCGACAATGAGCAGTTCTTC. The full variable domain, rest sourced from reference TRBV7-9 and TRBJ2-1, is DTGVSQNPRHKITKRGQNVTFRCDPISEHNRLYWYRQTLGQGPEFLTYFQNEAQLEKSRLLSDRFSAERPKGSFSTLEIQRTEQGDSAMYLCASSLVLGLAPDNEQFFGPGTRLTVL.

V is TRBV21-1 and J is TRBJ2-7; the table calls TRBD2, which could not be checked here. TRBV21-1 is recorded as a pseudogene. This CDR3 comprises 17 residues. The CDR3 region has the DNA TGTGCCAGCAGCAAAGTAGGCGGGACGCCGAGCTCCTACGAGCAGTACTTC. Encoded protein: CASSKVGGTPSSYEQYF.

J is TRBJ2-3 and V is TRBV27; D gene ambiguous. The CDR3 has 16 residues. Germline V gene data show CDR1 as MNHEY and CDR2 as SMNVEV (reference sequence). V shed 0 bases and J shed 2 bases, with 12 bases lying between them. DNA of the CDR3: TGTGCCAGCAGTTTATCTACCAACCCAACCACAGATACGCAGTATTTT. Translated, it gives CASSLSTNPTTDTQYF.

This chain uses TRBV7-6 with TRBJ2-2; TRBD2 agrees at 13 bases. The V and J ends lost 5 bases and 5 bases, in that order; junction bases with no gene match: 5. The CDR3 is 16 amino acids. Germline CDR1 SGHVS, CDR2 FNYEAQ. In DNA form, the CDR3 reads TGTGCCAGCAGCGACGGACTAGCGGGAGTAACCGGGGAGCTGTTTTTT. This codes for CASSDGLAGVTGELFF.

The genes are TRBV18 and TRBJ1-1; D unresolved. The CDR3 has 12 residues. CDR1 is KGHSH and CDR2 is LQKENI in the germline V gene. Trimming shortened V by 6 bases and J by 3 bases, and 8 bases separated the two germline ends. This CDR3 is CASSSTYTEAFF. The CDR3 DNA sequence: TGTGCCAGCTCCTCGACTTACACTGAAGCTTTCTTT.

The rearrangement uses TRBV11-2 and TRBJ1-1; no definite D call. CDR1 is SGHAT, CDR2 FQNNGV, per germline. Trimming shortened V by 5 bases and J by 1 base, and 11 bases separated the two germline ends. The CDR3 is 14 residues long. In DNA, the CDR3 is TGTGCCAGCAGCAGCTCCGCGGGGAACACTGAAGCTTTCTTT. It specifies CASSSSAGNTEAFF.